The sequence of this TCR beta chain was determined in a study of CD8 T cells in Susac syndrome. The CDR3 contains 13 residues. V shed 4 bases and J 6 bases; nucleotides not matched to a gene: 5. Germline V gene data show CDR1 as KGHDR and CDR2 as SFDVKD. An amount of RNA that ranged from about 0.45 to 1 ug was reverse transcribed with random hexamers. An immunoSEQ multiplex PCR amplified TCR beta CDR3 over 54 Vbeta and 13 Jbeta. TCRdb analysed the immunoSEQ multiplex PCR reads with MiXCR anew, one entry per CDR3 protein. The sample shows some 200,000 distinct CDR3 sequences, around 96% of them seen only once. The T cells that were sequenced for TCR beta were CD8+ and CD4+ cells from blood.

This clonotype originated in a human donor in good health. This chain links TRBV24-1 with TRBJ2-7; 7 bases agree with TRBD2. Sequencing was done on a sample of CD4+ T cells from PBMCs. Written as DNA, the CDR3 is TGTGCCACCAGTGACCGCGGACTAGGCGAGCAGTACTTC. Protein product: CATSDRGLGEQYF.